This T cell receptor (beta chain) was sequenced for a study of Ad26.COV2.S vaccination and SARS-CoV-2 variants. Across the study: By the intramuscular route, Ad26.COV2.S was given once, or twice 56 days apart.

As to this clone: Antigen specificity is unknown.

Produced via immunoSEQ multiplex PCR; TCRdb's table is partial and in-frame only. The data show roughly 700,000 clones, with approximately 88% seen just once and around 1.4% held by the top ten. Treatment given: about 20 received Ad26.COV2.S at low or high dose, single or two shots; about 5 received placebo; per-sample allocation not given. Samples came from day 63 after the first vaccine or placebo injection. Vaccine was an Ad26 vector expressing Wuhan-strain SARS-CoV-2 spike. The study, taken as a whole, reports: Substantial post-vaccination breadth of spike-specific CD8+ and CD4+ T cell responses was reported.

J gave up 4 bases and V 0 bases, and 7 bases lay outside the gene matches. CDR1 is GTSNPN and CDR2 is SVGIG in the germline V gene (reference sequence). CDR3 length equals 15 residues. This TCR came from a person between 18 and 65 years old who received the Ad26.COV2.S COVID-19 vaccine or a placebo. The material was peripheral blood, obtained in a trial of Ad26.COV2.S vaccine versus placebo. The gene calls are TRBV30 and TRBJ2-7; 9 bases agree with TRBD1. The CDR3 bases are TGTGCCTGGAGTGTAGGGGGGACAGGGACATACGAGCAGTACTTC. Its translation: CAWSVGGTGTYEQYF. The entire variable domain, with the rest obtained from reference TRBV30 and TRBJ2-7, is as follows: SQTIHQWPATLVQPVGSPLSLECTVEGTSNPNLYWYRQAAGRGLQLLFYSVGIGQISSEVPQNLSASRPQDRQFILSSKKLLLSDSGFYLCAWSVGGTGTYEQYFGPGTRLTVT.